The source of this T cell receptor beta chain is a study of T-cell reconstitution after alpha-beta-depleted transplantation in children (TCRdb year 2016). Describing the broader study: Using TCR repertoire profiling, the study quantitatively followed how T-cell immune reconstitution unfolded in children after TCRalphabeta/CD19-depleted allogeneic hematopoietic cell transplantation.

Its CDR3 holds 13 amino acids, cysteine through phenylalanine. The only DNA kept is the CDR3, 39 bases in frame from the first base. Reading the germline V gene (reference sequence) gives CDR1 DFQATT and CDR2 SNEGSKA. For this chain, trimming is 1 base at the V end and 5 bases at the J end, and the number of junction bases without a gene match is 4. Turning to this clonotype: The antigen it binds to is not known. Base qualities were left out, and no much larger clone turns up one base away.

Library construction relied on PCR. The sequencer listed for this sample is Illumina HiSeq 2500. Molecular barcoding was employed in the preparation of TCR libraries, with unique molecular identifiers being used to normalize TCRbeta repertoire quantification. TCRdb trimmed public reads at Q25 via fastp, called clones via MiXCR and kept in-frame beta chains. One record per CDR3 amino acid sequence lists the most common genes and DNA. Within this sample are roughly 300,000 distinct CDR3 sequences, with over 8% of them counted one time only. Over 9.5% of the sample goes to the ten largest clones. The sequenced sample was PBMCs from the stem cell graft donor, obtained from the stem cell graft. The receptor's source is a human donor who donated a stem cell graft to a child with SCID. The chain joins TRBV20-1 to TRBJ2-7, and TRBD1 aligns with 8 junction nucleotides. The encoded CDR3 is CSARVGGQDEQYF. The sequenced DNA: TGCAGTGCTAGAGTGGGGGGACAGGACGAGCAGTACTTC.